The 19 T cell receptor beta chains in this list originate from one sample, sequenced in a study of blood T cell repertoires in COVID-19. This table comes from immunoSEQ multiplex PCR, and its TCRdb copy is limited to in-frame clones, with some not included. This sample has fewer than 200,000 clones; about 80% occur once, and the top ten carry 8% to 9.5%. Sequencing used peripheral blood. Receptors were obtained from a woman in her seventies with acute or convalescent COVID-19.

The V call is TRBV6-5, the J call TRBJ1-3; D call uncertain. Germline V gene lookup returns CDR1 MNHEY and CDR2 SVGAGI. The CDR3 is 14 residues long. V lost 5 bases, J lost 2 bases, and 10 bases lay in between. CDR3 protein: CASSTGGPGNTIYF. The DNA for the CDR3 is TGTGCCAGCAGTACCGGAGGACCTGGAAACACCATATATTTT.

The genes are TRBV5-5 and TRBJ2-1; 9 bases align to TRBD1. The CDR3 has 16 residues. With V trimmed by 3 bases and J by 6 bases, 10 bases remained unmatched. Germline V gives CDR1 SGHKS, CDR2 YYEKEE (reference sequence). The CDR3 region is CASSSMPGQGGNEQFF. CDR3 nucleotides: TGTGCCAGCAGCTCGATGCCGGGACAGGGAGGCAATGAGCAGTTCTTC. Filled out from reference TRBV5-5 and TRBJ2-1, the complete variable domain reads DAGVTQSPTHLIKTRGQQVTLRCSPISGHKSVSWYQQVLGQGPQFIFQYYEKEERGRGNFPDRFSARQFPNYSSELNVNALLLGDSALYLCASSSMPGQGGNEQFFGPGTRLTVL.

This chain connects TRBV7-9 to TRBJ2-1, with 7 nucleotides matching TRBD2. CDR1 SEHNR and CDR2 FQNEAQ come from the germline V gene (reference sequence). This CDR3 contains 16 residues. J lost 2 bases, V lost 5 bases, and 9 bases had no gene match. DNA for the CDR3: TGTGCCAGCAGCCCGATCGGGCTAGCGGCCTACAATGAGCAGTTCTTC. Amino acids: CASSPIGLAAYNEQFF.

In nucleotides, the CDR3 is TGTGCCACCAAGGCAGGGATTCTAGCGGGTTCAATGAAGCAGTTCTTC. Its translation is CATKAGILAGSMKQFF. The rearrangement uses TRBV24-1 and TRBJ2-1; 8 bases line up with TRBD2. V dropped 8 bases and J dropped 11; count of bases not matched to a gene: 19. The CDR3 covers 16 residues. The germline gives CDR1 KGHDR, CDR2 SFDVKD.

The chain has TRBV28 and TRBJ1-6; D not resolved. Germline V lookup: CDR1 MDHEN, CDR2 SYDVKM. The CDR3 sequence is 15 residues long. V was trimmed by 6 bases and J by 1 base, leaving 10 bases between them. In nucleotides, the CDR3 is TGTGCCAGCAGATCAGTTTGGTCCTATAATTCACCCCTCCACTTT. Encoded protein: CASRSVWSYNSPLHF.

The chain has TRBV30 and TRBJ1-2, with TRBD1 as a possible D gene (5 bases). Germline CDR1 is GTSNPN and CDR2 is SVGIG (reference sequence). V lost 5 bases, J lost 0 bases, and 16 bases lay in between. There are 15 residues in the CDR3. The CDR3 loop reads CAWSPYRSPNYGYTF. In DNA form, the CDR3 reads TGTGCCTGGTCCCCTTACAGGTCCCCTAACTATGGCTACACCTTC.

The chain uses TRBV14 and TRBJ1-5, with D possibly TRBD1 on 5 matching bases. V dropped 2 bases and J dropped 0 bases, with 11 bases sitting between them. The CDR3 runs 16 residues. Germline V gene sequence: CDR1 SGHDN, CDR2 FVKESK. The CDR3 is CASSQKTAFSNQPQHF. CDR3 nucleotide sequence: TGTGCCAGCAGCCAAAAGACAGCTTTTAGCAATCAGCCCCAGCATTTT. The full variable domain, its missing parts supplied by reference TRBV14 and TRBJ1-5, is EAGVTQFPSHSVIEKGQTVTLRCDPISGHDNLYWYRRVMGKEIKFLLHFVKESKQDESGMPNNRFLAERTGGTYSTLKVQPAELEDSGVYFCASSQKTAFSNQPQHFGDGTRLSIL.

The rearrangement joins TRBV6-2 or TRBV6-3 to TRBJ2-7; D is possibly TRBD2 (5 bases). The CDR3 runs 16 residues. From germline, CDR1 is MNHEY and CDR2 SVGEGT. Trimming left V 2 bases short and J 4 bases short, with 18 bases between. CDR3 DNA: TGTGCCAGCAGTTACGTCGAGGGTGGTGTAAAGTACGAGCAGTACTTC. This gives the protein CASSYVEGGVKYEQYF.

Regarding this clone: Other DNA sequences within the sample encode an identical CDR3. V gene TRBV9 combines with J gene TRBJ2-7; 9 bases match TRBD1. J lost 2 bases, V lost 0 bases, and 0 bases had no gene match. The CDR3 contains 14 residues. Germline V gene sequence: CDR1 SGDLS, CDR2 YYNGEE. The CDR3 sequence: CASSVGQGAYEQYF. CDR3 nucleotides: TGTGCCAGCAGCGTAGGACAGGGGGCCTACGAGCAGTACTTC.

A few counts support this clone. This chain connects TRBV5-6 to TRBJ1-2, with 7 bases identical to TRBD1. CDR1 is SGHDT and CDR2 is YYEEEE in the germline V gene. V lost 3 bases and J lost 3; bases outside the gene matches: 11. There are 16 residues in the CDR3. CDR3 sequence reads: CASSSGQPLRYYGYTF. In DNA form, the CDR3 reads TGTGCCAGCAGCTCGGGACAGCCATTGCGCTACTATGGCTACACCTTC.

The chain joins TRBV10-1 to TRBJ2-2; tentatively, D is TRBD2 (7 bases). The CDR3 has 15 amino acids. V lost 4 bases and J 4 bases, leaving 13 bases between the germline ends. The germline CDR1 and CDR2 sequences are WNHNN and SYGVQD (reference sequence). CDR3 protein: CASSVAGAGTGELFF. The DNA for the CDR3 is TGCGCCAGCAGTGTCGCGGGGGCTGGCACCGGGGAGCTGTTTTTT.

The CDR3 DNA reads as TGTGCCAGTAGCGACAGCTTTAATTCACCCCTCCACTTT. Amino acid sequence: CASSDSFNSPLHF. The chain joins TRBV19 to TRBJ1-6; a weak D match, TRBD1 (5 bases). V shed 6 bases and J shed 6 bases, with 9 bases lying between them. Germline loops: CDR1 LNHDA, CDR2 SQIVND (reference sequence). The CDR3 contains 13 residues.

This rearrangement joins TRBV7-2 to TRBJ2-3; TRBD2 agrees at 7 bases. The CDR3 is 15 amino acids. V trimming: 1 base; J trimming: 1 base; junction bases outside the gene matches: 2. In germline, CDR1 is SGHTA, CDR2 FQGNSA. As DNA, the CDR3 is TGTGCCAGCAGCTTAGGACTAGCCCGCACAGATACGCAGTATTTT. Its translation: CASSLGLARTDTQYF.

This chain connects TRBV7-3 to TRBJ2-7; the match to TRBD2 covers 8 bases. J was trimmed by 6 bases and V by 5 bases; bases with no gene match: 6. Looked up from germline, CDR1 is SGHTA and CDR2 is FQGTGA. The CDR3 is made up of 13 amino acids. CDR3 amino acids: CASSVLAGSEQYF. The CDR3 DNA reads TGTGCCAGCAGCGTTCTAGCGGGTTCCGAGCAGTACTTC.

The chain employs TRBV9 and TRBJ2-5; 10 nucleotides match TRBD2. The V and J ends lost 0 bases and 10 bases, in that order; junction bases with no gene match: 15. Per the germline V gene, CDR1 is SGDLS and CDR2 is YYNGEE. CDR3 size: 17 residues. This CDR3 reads CASSVGLAGGPREGQYF. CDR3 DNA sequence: TGTGCCAGCAGCGTAGGATTAGCGGGGGGCCCCCGGGAGGGCCAGTACTTC.

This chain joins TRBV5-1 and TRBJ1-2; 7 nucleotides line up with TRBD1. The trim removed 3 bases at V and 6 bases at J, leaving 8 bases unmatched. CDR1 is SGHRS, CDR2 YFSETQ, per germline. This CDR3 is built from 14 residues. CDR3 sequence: CASSSLNRGDGYTF. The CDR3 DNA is TGCGCCAGCAGCTCGTTAAACAGGGGAGATGGCTACACCTTC.

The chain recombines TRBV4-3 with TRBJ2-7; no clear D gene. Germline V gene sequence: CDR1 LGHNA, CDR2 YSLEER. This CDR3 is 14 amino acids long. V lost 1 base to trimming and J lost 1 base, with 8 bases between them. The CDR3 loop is CASSQGLRSYEQYF. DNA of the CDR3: TGCGCCAGCAGCCAAGGACTGAGGTCCTACGAGCAGTACTTC.

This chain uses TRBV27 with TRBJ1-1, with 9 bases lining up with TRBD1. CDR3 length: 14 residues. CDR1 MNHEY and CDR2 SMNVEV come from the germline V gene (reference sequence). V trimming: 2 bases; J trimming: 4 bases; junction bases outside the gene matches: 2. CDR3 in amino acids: CASSLGDRVTEAFF. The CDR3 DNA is TGTGCCAGCAGTTTAGGGGACAGGGTCACTGAAGCTTTCTTT.

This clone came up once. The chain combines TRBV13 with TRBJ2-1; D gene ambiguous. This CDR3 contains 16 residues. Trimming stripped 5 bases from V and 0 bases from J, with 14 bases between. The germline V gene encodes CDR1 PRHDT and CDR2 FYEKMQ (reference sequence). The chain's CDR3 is CASSHLAASSYNEQFF. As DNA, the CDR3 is TGTGCCAGCAGCCATCTCGCGGCCAGCTCCTACAATGAGCAGTTCTTC.